This T cell receptor beta chain was recorded in a study of blood T cell repertoires in COVID-19 (dated by TCRdb to the early 2020s). With respect to the entire study: The collaborator samples originated in the United States, Italy and Spain and spanned the acute and convalescent phases of COVID-19. The material from the prospective study consisted of cDNA or gDNA derived from T cells, B-cell-depleted T cells, or PBMCs. The dataset comprised deeply sampled blood TCRbeta repertoires from subjects exposed to, actively infected with, or recovered from COVID-19. A freely available public database, intended as a resource for researchers studying the immune response to SARS-CoV-2, is where the repertoires were released. Samples were obtained from the ongoing ImmuneRACE study (first 160 participants) and from 950 to 1,500 subjects provided by 6 global collaborators. A de-identified subject ID, COVID-19 status, age in years and sex were almost always included in the sample metadata. Where available, HLA class I and class II types were obtained from metadata supplied by the sample provider rather than from assay-based typing. The paper as a whole reports these results and caveats: The quantity of clinical and demographic metadata differed by source and by participant and was supplied without curation.

Collaborating institutions collected whole blood in K2EDTA tubes following their own protocols. For TCRbeta analysis, collaborators shipped samples as frozen whole blood, isolated PBMCs, or DNA extracted from either of those sample types. TCRbeta CDR3 regions were amplified from genomic DNA using the immunoSEQ Assay, a bias-controlled multiplex PCR. In the authors' own workflow: Nucleated cell counts per sample were estimated from amplification of reference gene primers within the assay. To quantify the absolute abundance of each unique TCRbeta CDR3 rearrangement, sequence reads were collapsed and filtered. For each sample, productive Simpson clonality was calculated by taking the square root of Simpson's diversity index across productive rearrangements. TCRdb retrieved this table from immuneACCESS and kept in-frame rearrangements only. Not all clones are present; in checked studies, unresolved V genes account for under half, and no reason is known for the remainder. For V, J and clone size, that table is used; D and trimming come from the DNA. The sample contains roughly 250,000 clones, roughly 87% of them found a single time. Together, the top ten hold about 0.8% of the sample.

Counted from cysteine to phenylalanine, this CDR3 has 14 amino acids. The DNA shown is the 42-base CDR3, in frame from base 1. Per the germline V gene, MGHDK is the CDR1 and SYGVNS is the CDR2. Note on this clone: No antigen is known for it. At one end the junction does not follow the germline gene, possibly because of a read error.

The chain is made from TRBV25-1 and TRBJ2-7; TRBD1 agrees with 7 junctional bases. The sample comprised peripheral blood. This TCR derives from a woman aged 30 to 39 with acute or convalescent COVID-19. This receptor has the CDR3 CASTETGTEYEQYF. At the DNA level, the sequence is TGTGCCAGCACTGAAACCGGGACAGAATACGAGCAGTACTTC.